This T cell receptor beta chain was recorded in a study of cytomegalovirus exposure and HLA in healthy donors. Comment on this clone: The antigen remains undetermined.

The donors were healthy bone marrow donors. Germline V lookup: CDR1 MGHRA, CDR2 YSYEKL. Trimming at V came to 3 bases and at J to 0 bases, leaving 17 bases not matched to a gene. CDR3 length: 20 residues. Both 60 Vbeta primers and 13 Jbeta primers went into the PCR. Libraries were prepared by immunoSEQ multiplex PCR; TCRdb keeps only in-frame clonotypes and omits some of them. The sample shows approximately 150,000 clones, approximately 82% of them seen only once. Study-wide points: TCR beta chain V- and J-gene trimming was linked, in a later analysis, to a missense variant in DCLRE1C.

The clonotype was recovered from a man in his forties in good health and CMV-seronegative. Sequenced input: PBMCs. The J gene is TRBJ1-2, the V gene TRBV4-1; TRBD1 matches 9 bases. CDR3: CASSQRPPLGQGAPNYGYTF. CDR3 sequence (DNA): TGCGCCAGCAGCCAGCGACCCCCGTTGGGACAGGGCGCCCCTAACTATGGCTACACCTTC.